This TCR beta chain was obtained from a study of blood T cell repertoires in COVID-19. Study at large: The United States, Italy and Spain were the sources of the acute and convalescent COVID-19 samples. PBMCs, B-cell-depleted T cells, or T cells provided the cDNA or gDNA that made up the material.

Sequencing was performed with immunoSEQ multiplex PCR; in TCRdb, only in-frame clones are kept and a portion is missing. Here the sample spans 220,000 or so clones, 80% to 90% being singletons. V was pared by 8 bases and J by 7 bases, with 13 bases of the junction left unmatched. Germline loops: CDR1 MNHEY, CDR2 SVGAGI. CDR3 length: 14 amino acids. This chain connects TRBV6-5 to TRBJ1-2; 7 nucleotides match TRBD1. Material for sequencing was PBMCs or T cells enriched from blood (not recorded which). This clonotype was sampled from a woman between 18 and 29 years old in a cohort exposed to, infected with or recovered from COVID-19 (not recorded which). The CDR3 sequence is CASLGQILLSGYTF. DNA for the CDR3: TGTGCCAGCTTGGGACAGATACTACTAAGTGGCTACACCTTC.